These 19 T cell receptor beta chains originate from one sample sequenced in a study of blood T cell repertoires in COVID-19. Profiled with immunoSEQ multiplex PCR; TCRdb holds only in-frame clones, not every one. Seen here are fewer than 700,000 clones, roughly nine tenths observed once, and the top ten hold roughly 8%. The sample consisted of peripheral blood. Source of these receptors: a woman in her forties or fifties with COVID-19, enrolled during active disease.

This chain joins TRBV10-3 and TRBJ1-2, with 9 bases matching TRBD1. Germline-derived CDR1 and CDR2 are ENHRY and SYGVKD. The V segment lost 0 bases and the J segment 2 bases; nucleotides outside the gene matches: 4. The CDR3 runs 16 residues. The CDR3 DNA is TGTGCCATCAGTGAGTCCATGGGACAGGGAAACTATGGCTACACCTTC. Its translation is CAISESMGQGNYGYTF.

This clone came up once. The chain is built from TRBV7-9 and TRBJ2-2, with 8 bases that match TRBD1. CDR1 and CDR2 from the germline V gene are SEHNR and FQNEAQ (reference sequence). The CDR3 has 14 residues. V lost 5 bases, J lost 6 bases, and 5 bases stayed unmatched. The DNA for the CDR3 is TGTGCCAGCAGCCTTCGGACAGGGCCCGGGGAGCTGTTTTTT. It is translated as CASSLRTGPGELFF.

The J gene is TRBJ2-7, the V gene TRBV7-9, with TRBD2 matching 9 bases. CDR1 and CDR2 (germline): SEHNR, FQNEAQ (reference sequence). The CDR3 totals 14 residues. Trimming at V came to 4 bases and at J to 2 bases, leaving 3 bases not matched to a gene. In nucleotides, the CDR3 is TGTGCCAGCAGCTCTAGCGGGGTCGCCTACGAGCAGTACTTC. Residues: CASSSSGVAYEQYF.

The CDR3 protein is CASRSTTGVYEQYF. For the CDR3, the DNA is TGTGCCAGCAGGTCAACCACGGGGGTTTACGAGCAGTACTTC. The chain is built from TRBV28 and TRBJ2-7; tentatively, D is TRBD2 (6 bases). V dropped 6 bases and J dropped 4 bases, with 16 bases sitting between them. CDR3 length equals 14 residues. The germline V gene encodes CDR1 MDHEN and CDR2 SYDVKM.

This clone was counted between two and nine times. V usage is TRBV29-1 and J usage is TRBJ1-2, with 9 bases fitting TRBD1. J was trimmed by 4 bases and V by 6 bases; bases with no gene match: 6. Germline-derived CDR1 and CDR2 are SQVTM and ANQGSEA. The CDR3 covers 13 residues. CDR3 DNA sequence: TGCAGCGTGGGACAGGGCGATTCCTATGGCTACACCTTC. Its protein is CSVGQGDSYGYTF.

This sequence joins TRBV27 and TRBJ1-6; D not resolved. There are 16 residues in the CDR3. The germline gives CDR1 MNHEY, CDR2 SMNVEV (reference sequence). Trimming removed 3 bases from V and 7 bases from J, with 16 bases in between. In nucleotides, the CDR3 is TGTGCCAGCAGTTTTGAACCCGGGATCGGGAATTCACCCCTCCACTTT. This codes for CASSFEPGIGNSPLHF.

This chain connects TRBV7-9 to TRBJ1-6; possible D gene TRBD1, 5 bases. Trimming removed 1 base from V and 9 bases from J, with 10 bases in between. Germline CDR1 and CDR2: SEHNR and FQNEAQ (reference sequence). CDR3 size: 14 residues. In nucleotides, the CDR3 is TGTGCCAGCAGCTTAGAAGGGGTGGGTTCACCCCTCCACTTT. It translates to CASSLEGVGSPLHF.

The chain recombines TRBV4-1 with TRBJ1-4; D gene ambiguous. Trimming left V 0 bases short and J 8 bases short, with 13 bases between. This CDR3 spans 15 amino acids. Looked up from germline, CDR1 is MGHRA and CDR2 is YSYEKL. The CDR3, as DNA: TGCGCCAGCAGCCAAGAAGAACAAAGAAGAGAAAAACTGTTTTTT. Protein sequence: CASSQEEQRREKLFF.

This chain joins TRBV6-5 and TRBJ1-5; D remains ambiguous. CDR3 length equals 13 residues. V lost 5 bases and J lost 9, with 14 bases in between. Germline V gene data show CDR1 as MNHEY and CDR2 as SVGAGI. The CDR3 protein is CASSPFQGGPQHF. The CDR3 DNA is TGTGCCAGCAGTCCGTTTCAAGGAGGGCCCCAGCATTTT.

The chain couples TRBV12-3 or TRBV12-4 to TRBJ1-1, with D tentatively TRBD1 (6 bases). With 6 bases removed from V and 1 base from J, the gap between germline ends came to 9 bases. The CDR3 consists of 13 residues. The chain's CDR3 is CASRWDKNTEAFF. The CDR3 DNA follows: TGTGCCAGCAGATGGGACAAGAACACTGAAGCTTTCTTT.

This chain links TRBV5-5 with TRBJ1-1, with TRBD1 as a possible D gene (6 bases). V lost 5 bases and J 5 bases, leaving 13 bases between the germline ends. The length of the CDR3 is 13 residues. From germline, CDR1 is SGHKS and CDR2 YYEKEE (reference sequence). In DNA, the CDR3 is TGTGCCAGCAGTTGGACAGATCGGACTGAAGCTTTCTTT. Its translation is CASSWTDRTEAFF.

This rearrangement joins TRBV3-1 (or the pseudogene TRBV3-2) to TRBJ1-1; 10 bases are shared with TRBD1. Germline V gene sequence: CDR1 LGHDT, CDR2 YNNKEL (reference sequence). This CDR3 region has 17 residues. The trim removed 1 base at V and 5 bases at J, leaving 10 bases unmatched. In DNA form, the CDR3 reads TGTGCCAGCAGCCAAGTTTTCGGGGACAGGGGAGAGACTGAAGCTTTCTTT. It specifies CASSQVFGDRGETEAFF.

The chain is built from TRBV11-1 and TRBJ2-4, with D possibly TRBD2 on 6 matching bases. CDR1 and CDR2 from the germline V gene are SGHAT and FQDESV (reference sequence). The length of the CDR3 is 15 residues. The germline V and J ends were trimmed by 3 bases and 4 bases, with 13 bases remaining between them. CDR3 sequence: CASSFFGGAKNIQYF. Here the CDR3 DNA reads TGTGCCAGCAGCTTTTTCGGCGGGGCAAAAAACATTCAGTACTTC.

The CDR3 loop reads CASSLTGGSFNEKLFF. In nucleotides, the CDR3 is TGTGCCAGCAGCCTGACAGGGGGGAGCTTCAATGAAAAACTGTTTTTT. The V call is TRBV9, the J call TRBJ1-4, with 9 positions matching TRBD1. After removal of 4 bases from V and 5 bases from J, the junction contained 9 bases not matched to a gene. The germline V gene has CDR1 SGDLS and CDR2 YYNGEE. The CDR3 is made up of 16 amino acids.

The chain is built from TRBV6-5 and TRBJ1-2, with 7 bases matching TRBD1. The CDR3 length is 15 residues. The V gene end was trimmed by 6 bases and the J gene end by 0 bases; junction bases not matched to a gene: 7. Germline V CDR1 and CDR2: MNHEY, SVGAGI. For the CDR3, the DNA is TGTGCCAGCAGGGAGTCCGGGACAGCTAACTATGGCTACACCTTC. Translated: CASRESGTANYGYTF.

This sequence joins TRBV10-2 and TRBJ2-3; D perhaps matches TRBD1 (6 bases). The V end lost 0 bases, the J end lost 2 bases, and 12 bases lay between the germline ends. Per the germline V gene, CDR1 is WSHSY and CDR2 is SAAADI. This CDR3 has 16 residues. The CDR3 DNA is TGCGCCAGCAGTGAGTCGAGGGGGACCTACACAGATACGCAGTATTTT. It codes for CASSESRGTYTDTQYF.

This clone showed up just once. The rearrangement links TRBV7-9 to TRBJ2-3, with a weak D call TRBD1 (5 bases). The V gene lost 6 bases and the J gene lost 5 bases, with 9 bases spanning the gap. The germline V gene has CDR1 SEHNR and CDR2 FQNEAQ (reference sequence). The CDR3 consists of 12 residues. The CDR3 loop is CASSPQGDTQYF. Here the CDR3 DNA reads TGTGCCAGCAGTCCCCAGGGAGATACGCAGTATTTT.

The chain recombines TRBV6-2 or TRBV6-3 with TRBJ2-7, with D perhaps TRBD2 (5 bases). The V gene lost 2 bases and the J gene lost 3 bases, with 14 bases spanning the gap. CDR3 length: 15 residues. Germline CDR1 is MNHEY and CDR2 is SVGEGT. The CDR3 DNA reads TGTGCCAGCAGTTACGGAGAAGGGCGGGTCTACGAGCAGTACTTC. The encoded protein is CASSYGEGRVYEQYF.

There are a few counts of this clone. This chain connects TRBV6-6 to TRBJ2-2, with 9 bases that match TRBD2. The CDR3 has 16 residues. The V gene end was trimmed by 4 bases and the J gene end by 3 bases; junction bases not matched to a gene: 6. The germline V gene has CDR1 MNHNY and CDR2 SVGAGI (reference sequence). The CDR3 nucleotides are TGTGCCAGCAGTTCGCAAGCGGGGGGACACACCGGGGAGCTGTTTTTT. This codes for CASSSQAGGHTGELFF.